This T cell receptor beta chain was captured by sequencing in a study of T cell changes during pregnancy in multiple sclerosis. V was cut by 4 bases and J by 0 bases, with 16 bases left in between. This CDR3 comprises 18 residues. Per the germline V gene, CDR1 is MDHEN and CDR2 is SYDVKM. Assay used: immunoSEQ multiplex PCR; TCRdb lists only in-frame clones, some missing. The data contain roughly 86,000 clones, 85% to 95% of them singletons. Source: peripheral blood, taken in the first trimester of pregnancy. The receptor was isolated from a female donor with multiple sclerosis, enrolled in a pregnancy study. The V and J genes are TRBV28 and TRBJ2-6, with D possibly being TRBD2 (5 bases). The CDR3 protein is CASSSPSGRGSGANVLTF. DNA of the CDR3: TGTGCCAGCAGTTCTCCTTCCGGACGGGGCTCTGGGGCCAACGTCCTGACTTTC.